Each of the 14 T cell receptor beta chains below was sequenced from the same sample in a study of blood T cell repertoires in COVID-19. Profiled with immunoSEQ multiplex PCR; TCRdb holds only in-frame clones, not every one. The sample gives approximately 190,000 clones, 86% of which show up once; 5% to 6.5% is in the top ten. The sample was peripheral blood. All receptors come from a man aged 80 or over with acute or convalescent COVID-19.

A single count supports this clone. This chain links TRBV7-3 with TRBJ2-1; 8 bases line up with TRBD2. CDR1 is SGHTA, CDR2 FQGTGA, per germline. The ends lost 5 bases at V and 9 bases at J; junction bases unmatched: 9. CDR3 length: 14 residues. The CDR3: CASSPSGRGSEQFF. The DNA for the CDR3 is TGTGCCAGCAGCCCGAGCGGGAGAGGGAGTGAGCAGTTCTTC. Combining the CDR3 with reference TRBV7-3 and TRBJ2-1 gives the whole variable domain GAGVSQTPSNKVTEKGKYVELRCDPISGHTALYWYRQSLGQGPEFLIYFQGTGAADDSGLPNDRFFAVRPEGSVSTLKIQRTERGDSAVYLCASSPSGRGSEQFFGPGTRLTVL.

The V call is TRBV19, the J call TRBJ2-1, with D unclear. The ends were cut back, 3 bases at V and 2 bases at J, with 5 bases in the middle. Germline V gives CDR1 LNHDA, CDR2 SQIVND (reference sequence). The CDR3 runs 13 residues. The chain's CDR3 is CASSISTYNEQFF. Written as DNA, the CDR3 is TGTGCCAGTAGTATCAGTACCTACAATGAGCAGTTCTTC.

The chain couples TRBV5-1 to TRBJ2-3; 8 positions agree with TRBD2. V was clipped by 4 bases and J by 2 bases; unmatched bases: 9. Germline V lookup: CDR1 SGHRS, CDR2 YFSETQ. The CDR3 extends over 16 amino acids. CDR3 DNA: TGCGCCAGCAGCCCAATGAGCGGGAGAGCCACAGATACGCAGTATTTT. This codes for CASSPMSGRATDTQYF.

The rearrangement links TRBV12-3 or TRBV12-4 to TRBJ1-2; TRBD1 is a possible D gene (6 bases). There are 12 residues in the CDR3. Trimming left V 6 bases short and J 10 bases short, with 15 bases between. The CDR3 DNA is TGTGCCAGCAGCCCTATAGGACAGCACTACACCTTC. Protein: CASSPIGQHYTF.

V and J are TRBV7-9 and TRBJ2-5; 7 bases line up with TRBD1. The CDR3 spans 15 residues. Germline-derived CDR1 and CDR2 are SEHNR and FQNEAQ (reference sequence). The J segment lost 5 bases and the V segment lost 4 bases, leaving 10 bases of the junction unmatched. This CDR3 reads CASSSWGQLRETQYF. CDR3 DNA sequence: TGTGCCAGCAGCTCCTGGGGACAGCTTCGTGAGACCCAGTACTTC. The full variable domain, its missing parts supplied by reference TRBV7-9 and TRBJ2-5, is DTGVSQNPRHKITKRGQNVTFRCDPISEHNRLYWYRQTLGQGPEFLTYFQNEAQLEKSRLLSDRFSAERPKGSFSTLEIQRTEQGDSAMYLCASSSWGQLRETQYFGPGTRLLVL.

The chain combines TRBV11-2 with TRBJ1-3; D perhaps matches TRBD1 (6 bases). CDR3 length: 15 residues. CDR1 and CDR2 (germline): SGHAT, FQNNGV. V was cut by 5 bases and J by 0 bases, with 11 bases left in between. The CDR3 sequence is CASSAQGGSGNTIYF. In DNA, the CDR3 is TGTGCCAGCAGCGCGCAAGGGGGCTCTGGAAACACCATATATTTT.

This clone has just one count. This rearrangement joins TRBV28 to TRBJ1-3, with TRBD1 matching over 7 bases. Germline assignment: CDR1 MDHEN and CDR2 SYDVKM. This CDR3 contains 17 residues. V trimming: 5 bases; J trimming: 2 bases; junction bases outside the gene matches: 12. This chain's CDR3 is CASSETDRRYPGNTIYF. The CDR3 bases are TGTGCCAGCAGTGAGACGGACAGGCGATATCCTGGAAACACCATATATTTT.

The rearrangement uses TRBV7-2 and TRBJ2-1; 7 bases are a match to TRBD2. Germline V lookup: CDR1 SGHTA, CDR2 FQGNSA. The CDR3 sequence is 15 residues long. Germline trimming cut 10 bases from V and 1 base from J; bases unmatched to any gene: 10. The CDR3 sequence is CATNDLAVSYNEQFF. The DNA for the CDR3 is TGTGCCACCAACGATCTAGCGGTGTCCTACAATGAGCAGTTCTTC.

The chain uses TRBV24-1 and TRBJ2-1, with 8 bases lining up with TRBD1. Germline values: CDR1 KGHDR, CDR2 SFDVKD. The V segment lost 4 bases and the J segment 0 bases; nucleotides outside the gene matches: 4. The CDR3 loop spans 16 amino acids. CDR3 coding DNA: TGTGCCACCAGTGACACGGGACAGGACTCCTACAATGAGCAGTTCTTC. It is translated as CATSDTGQDSYNEQFF.

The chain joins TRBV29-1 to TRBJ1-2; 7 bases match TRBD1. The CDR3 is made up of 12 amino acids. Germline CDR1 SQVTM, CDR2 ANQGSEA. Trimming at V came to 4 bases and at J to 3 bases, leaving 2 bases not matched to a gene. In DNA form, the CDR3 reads TGCAGCGTTGTCCAGGGGGACTATGGCTACACCTTC. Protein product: CSVVQGDYGYTF.

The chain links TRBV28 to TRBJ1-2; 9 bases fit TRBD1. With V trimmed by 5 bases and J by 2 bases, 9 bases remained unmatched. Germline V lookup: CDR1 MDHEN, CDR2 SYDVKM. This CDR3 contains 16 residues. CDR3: CASSRTGVTGNYGYTF. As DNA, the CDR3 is TGTGCCAGCAGTAGGACAGGGGTTACGGGAAACTATGGCTACACCTTC.

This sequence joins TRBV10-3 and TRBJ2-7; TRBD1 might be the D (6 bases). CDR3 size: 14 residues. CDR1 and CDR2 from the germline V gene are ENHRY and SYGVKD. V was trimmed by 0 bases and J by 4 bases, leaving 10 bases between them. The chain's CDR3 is CAISESGAGYEQYV. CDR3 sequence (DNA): TGTGCCATCAGTGAGTCGGGGGCCGGTTACGAGCAGTACGTC.

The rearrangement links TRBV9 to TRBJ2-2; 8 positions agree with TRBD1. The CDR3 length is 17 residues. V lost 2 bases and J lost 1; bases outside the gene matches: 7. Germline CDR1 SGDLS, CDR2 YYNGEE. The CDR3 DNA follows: TGTGCCAGCAGCGTGAGCCCCGACAGGGGGAACACCGGGGAGCTGTTTTTT. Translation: CASSVSPDRGNTGELFF.

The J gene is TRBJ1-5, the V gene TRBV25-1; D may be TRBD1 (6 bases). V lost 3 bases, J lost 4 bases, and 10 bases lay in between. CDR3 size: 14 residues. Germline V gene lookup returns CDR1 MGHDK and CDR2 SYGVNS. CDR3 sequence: CASSDRGPNQPQHF. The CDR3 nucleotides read TGTGCCAGCAGTGACAGGGGCCCTAATCAGCCCCAGCATTTT. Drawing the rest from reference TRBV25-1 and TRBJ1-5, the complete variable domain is EADIYQTPRYLVIGTGKKITLECSQTMGHDKMYWYQQDPGMELHLIHYSYGVNSTEKGDLSSESTVSRIRTEHFPLTLESARPSHTSQYLCASSDRGPNQPQHFGDGTRLSIL.